This passage covers 8 T cell receptor beta chains from one sample sequenced in a study of cytomegalovirus exposure and HLA in healthy donors (dated by TCRdb to 2016 to 2017). The library was built by means of the immunoSEQ multiplex PCR assay. For the multiplex PCR, a mixture combining 60 forward primers for TCR Vbeta segments and 13 reverse primers for TCR Jbeta segments was used. As stored in TCRdb, this immuneACCESS dataset retains in-frame rearrangements with V and J assigned. A fraction of the clones does not appear; measured against another copy, unresolved V genes explain less than half of the discrepancy, and the remainder lacks a known reason. The data table for this sample lists around 77,000 clones. The ten largest clones add up to around 15% of the sample. The sample comprised PBMCs. Source of these receptors: a man aged 50-59 years in good health and CMV-seropositive.

This sequence joins TRBV6-1 and TRBJ2-7; the D gene is possibly TRBD2 (6 bases). CDR1 MNHNS and CDR2 SASEGT come from the germline V gene. The V gene lost 0 bases and the J gene lost 5 bases, with 11 bases spanning the gap. CDR3 length equals 14 residues. Here the CDR3 DNA reads TGTGCCAGCAGTGAAGCGCGGGAAGCGGACGAGCAGTACGTC. Protein sequence: CASSEAREADEQYV.

V usage is TRBV19 and J usage is TRBJ1-5; D uncertain. Looked up from germline, CDR1 is LNHDA and CDR2 is SQIVND (reference sequence). V lost 1 base, J lost 0 bases, and 7 bases lay in between. The CDR3 is 15 residues long. The CDR3 DNA follows: TGTGCCAGTAGTATAGTGGGCGTTAGCAATCAGCCCCAGCATTTT. This gives the protein CASSIVGVSNQPQHF.

This rearrangement joins TRBV5-1 to TRBJ2-6; 11 bases match TRBD1. There are 18 residues in the CDR3. V lost 5 bases, J lost 14 bases, and 21 bases stayed unmatched. Germline lookup yields CDR1 SGHRS and CDR2 YFSETQ. The CDR3 spells CASRVPGQGDSGVGILTF. CDR3 nucleotide sequence: TGCGCCAGCAGGGTACCGGGACAGGGGGACTCTGGGGTAGGAATCCTGACTTTC.

The chain is built from TRBV5-1 and TRBJ2-7; 9 bases fit TRBD1. This CDR3 contains 14 residues. Losses at the gene ends were 3 bases for V and 3 bases for J; bases not matched to a gene: 4. Germline V gene lookup returns CDR1 SGHRS and CDR2 YFSETQ. CDR3 sequence reads: CASSSGTGNYEQYF. CDR3 DNA sequence: TGCGCCAGCAGCTCCGGGACAGGGAACTACGAGCAGTACTTC.

Here the CDR3 reads CASSLVRGDDYGYTF. In nucleotides, the CDR3 is TGTGCCAGCAGCTTAGTTAGGGGTGACGACTATGGCTACACCTTC. The rearrangement joins TRBV7-2 to TRBJ1-2, with TRBD1 as a possible D gene (5 bases). The germline gives CDR1 SGHTA, CDR2 FQGNSA. The CDR3 runs to 15 residues. V lost 1 base, J lost 3 bases, and 12 bases lay in between.

V gene TRBV6-1 combines with J gene TRBJ1-2; weak D call: TRBD1 (6 bases). The V and J ends lost 3 bases and 0 bases respectively, with 11 bases between them. This CDR3 comprises 15 residues. Germline assignment: CDR1 MNHNS and CDR2 SASEGT. The CDR3 nucleotides read TGTGCCAGCAGTGACCGAGGACAGCCTAACTATGGCTACACCTTC. It specifies CASSDRGQPNYGYTF.

The J gene is TRBJ2-7, the V gene TRBV6-6; D may be TRBD2 (5 bases). V was clipped by 2 bases and J by 0 bases, with 8 bases between them. Germline V gives CDR1 MNHNY, CDR2 SVGAGI (reference sequence). The CDR3 totals 14 residues. Here the CDR3 reads CASSYEGSSYEQYF. CDR3 nucleotide sequence: TGTGCCAGCAGTTACGAGGGCAGCTCCTACGAGCAGTACTTC.

This chain connects TRBV5-6 to TRBJ1-1, with 9 bases lining up with TRBD1. Germline V CDR1 and CDR2: SGHDT, YYEEEE. The CDR3 is 15 amino acids. The V and J ends lost 3 bases and 1 base, in that order; junction bases with no gene match: 4. CDR3 coding DNA: TGTGCCAGCAGCTCCGGGACAGGGCCGAACACTGAAGCTTTCTTT. This sequence encodes CASSSGTGPNTEAFF.